This T cell receptor beta chain was sequenced for a study of blood T cell repertoires in COVID-19. TCRdb keeps only in-frame clones here, not all; method: immunoSEQ multiplex PCR. The sample includes fewer than 150,000 clones, over 70% seen only once; the top ten take more than 25%. From germline, CDR1 is MNHNY and CDR2 SVGAGI (reference sequence). The CDR3 sequence is 15 residues long. V was clipped by 4 bases and J by 1 base, with 11 bases between them. Sequenced sample: peripheral blood. This chain joins TRBV6-6 and TRBJ1-5; no clear D gene. This clonotype was obtained from a woman in her seventies with acute or convalescent COVID-19. The CDR3 DNA sequence: TGTGCCAGCAGTTCCCCGGGTGGCAGCAATCAGCCCCAGCATTTT. The encoded protein is CASSSPGGSNQPQHF.